What follows are 13 T cell receptor beta chains derived from one specimen sequenced in a study of blood T cell repertoires in COVID-19. Data came from immunoSEQ multiplex PCR; TCRdb stores just in-frame clones and leaves some out. This table holds 40,000 to 55,000 clones, approximately 89% found once. Material: peripheral blood. The receptors shown here come from a woman older than 75 with acute or convalescent COVID-19.

This clone has only one observation. The chain carries TRBV10-3 and TRBJ2-2, with TRBD1 matching 7 bases. The CDR3 totals 14 residues. Germline lookup yields CDR1 ENHRY and CDR2 SYGVKD. V was pared by 11 bases and J by 1 base, with 7 bases of the junction left unmatched. CDR3 DNA sequence: TGTGCCTCTAAGGGGGCAGGGAACACCGGGGAGCTGTTTTTT. It encodes CASKGAGNTGELFF.

The chain carries TRBV19 and TRBJ1-1; D remains unclear. Germline V gene lookup returns CDR1 LNHDA and CDR2 SQIVND (reference sequence). The CDR3 extends over 17 amino acids. V shed 7 bases and J shed 1 base, with 22 bases lying between them. CDR3 DNA: TGTGCCAGTACCCAGTCGGGATTCTCCTACTCGAACACTGAAGCTTTCTTT. It is translated as CASTQSGFSYSNTEAFF.

The CDR3 coding sequence is TGTGCCAGTAGTACTCCCCTGGGGGGGCGCTTCCCTAATTCACCCCTCCACTTT. Translation: CASSTPLGGRFPNSPLHF. The rearrangement links TRBV19 to TRBJ1-6; the D gene is possibly TRBD1 (6 bases). The germline gives CDR1 LNHDA, CDR2 SQIVND (reference sequence). The CDR3 totals 18 residues. V was pared by 4 bases and J by 6 bases, with 22 bases between.

A single count supports this clone. The rearrangement uses TRBV10-3 and TRBJ2-1, with D possibly TRBD2 on 6 matching bases. V was cut by 5 bases and J by 6 bases, with 8 bases left in between. This CDR3 comprises 12 residues. CDR1 ENHRY and CDR2 SYGVKD come from the germline V gene. The CDR3 DNA follows: TGTGCCATCAGTCCCGGGAGCAATGAGCAGTTCTTC. This translates into CAISPGSNEQFF.

This clone has a single count. This chain connects TRBV11-2 to TRBJ1-1; no clear D. The CDR3 consists of 11 residues. Germline CDR1 is SGHAT and CDR2 is FQNNGV. V was cut by 5 bases and J by 4 bases, with 5 bases left in between. This CDR3 is CASSPGTEAFF. In DNA form, the CDR3 reads TGTGCCAGCAGCCCCGGCACTGAAGCTTTCTTT.

This chain uses TRBV28 with TRBJ2-5, with 7 bases aligning to TRBD1. V was clipped by 3 bases and J by 1 base; unmatched bases: 11. The CDR3 is made up of 17 amino acids. Germline V gene sequence: CDR1 MDHEN, CDR2 SYDVKM. The CDR3 nucleotides are TGTGCCAGCAGTTTTGATGAGGGGACAGCTTTCCAAGAGACCCAGTACTTC. Translated, it gives CASSFDEGTAFQETQYF. The full variable domain, with the rest looked up from reference TRBV28 and TRBJ2-5, is DVKVTQSSRYLVKRTGEKVFLECVQDMDHENMFWYRQDPGLGLRLIYFSYDVKMKEKGDIPEGYSVSREKKERFSLILESASTNQTSMYLCASSFDEGTAFQETQYFGPGTRLLVL.

V and J are TRBV13 and TRBJ2-3, with TRBD2 identical over 8 bases. Trimming removed 0 bases from V and 0 bases from J; junction bases left unmatched: 8. The CDR3 extends over 18 amino acids. Germline V gene lookup returns CDR1 PRHDT and CDR2 FYEKMQ (reference sequence). The CDR3 nucleotides are TGTGCCAGCAGCTTAGGCACTAGCGGACAGAAAAGCACAGATACGCAGTATTTT. Its translation: CASSLGTSGQKSTDTQYF.

This clone has a handful of counts. The gene calls are TRBV3-1 (or the pseudogene TRBV3-2) and TRBJ2-5, with TRBD2 identical over 14 bases. The V gene's germline CDR1 is LGHDT and CDR2 YNNKEL (reference sequence). The CDR3 extends over 15 amino acids. With V trimmed by 6 bases and J by 7 bases, 7 bases remained unmatched. CDR3 nucleotide sequence: TGTGCCAGCAGGGAGACTAGCGGGGGGGCCGGGACCCAGTACTTC. As protein: CASRETSGGAGTQYF.

The chain joins TRBV28 to TRBJ1-1; D not resolved. Germline CDR1 is MDHEN and CDR2 is SYDVKM. The CDR3 totals 15 residues. V dropped 6 bases and J dropped 1 base, with 15 bases sitting between them. The CDR3 DNA sequence: TGTGCCAGCAGCCGAGGCGGGAGGGAGAACACTGAAGCTTTCTTT. Residues: CASSRGGRENTEAFF.

V usage is TRBV4-1 and J usage is TRBJ1-4; 8 nucleotides line up with TRBD1. This CDR3 spans 15 amino acids. The V and J ends lost 0 bases and 11 bases, in that order; junction bases with no gene match: 8. Per the germline V gene, CDR1 is MGHRA and CDR2 is YSYEKL. The CDR3 region is CASSQDLDREMKLFF. In nucleotides, the CDR3 is TGCGCCAGCAGCCAAGATTTGGACAGGGAAATGAAACTGTTTTTT.

The J gene is TRBJ2-7, the V gene TRBV7-2; 8 bases are shared with TRBD1. Germline V gene sequence: CDR1 SGHTA, CDR2 FQGNSA. This CDR3 is 15 amino acids long. The ends lost 2 bases at V and 7 bases at J; junction bases unmatched: 10. CDR3 in DNA: TGTGCCAGCAGCTTAATGGGACAGGCGGCGGAGGAGCAGTACTTC. Protein product: CASSLMGQAAEEQYF.

The V call is TRBV10-3, the J call TRBJ1-4; D gene unclear. Germline V gives CDR1 ENHRY, CDR2 SYGVKD. The CDR3 sequence is 13 residues long. Trimming left V 10 bases short and J 4 bases short, with 13 bases between. CDR3 region: CATAGTFNEKLFF. DNA of the CDR3: TGTGCCACGGCAGGAACCTTTAATGAAAAACTGTTTTTT.

J is TRBJ1-5 and V is TRBV6-1; D is perhaps TRBD1 (5 bases). V was trimmed by 0 bases and J by 3 bases, leaving 9 bases between them. Germline lookup yields CDR1 MNHNS and CDR2 SASEGT. The CDR3 totals 15 residues. The CDR3 bases are TGTGCCAGCAGTGAAGCGCGGGGGTCCAATCAGCCCCAGCATTTT. Amino acids: CASSEARGSNQPQHF.